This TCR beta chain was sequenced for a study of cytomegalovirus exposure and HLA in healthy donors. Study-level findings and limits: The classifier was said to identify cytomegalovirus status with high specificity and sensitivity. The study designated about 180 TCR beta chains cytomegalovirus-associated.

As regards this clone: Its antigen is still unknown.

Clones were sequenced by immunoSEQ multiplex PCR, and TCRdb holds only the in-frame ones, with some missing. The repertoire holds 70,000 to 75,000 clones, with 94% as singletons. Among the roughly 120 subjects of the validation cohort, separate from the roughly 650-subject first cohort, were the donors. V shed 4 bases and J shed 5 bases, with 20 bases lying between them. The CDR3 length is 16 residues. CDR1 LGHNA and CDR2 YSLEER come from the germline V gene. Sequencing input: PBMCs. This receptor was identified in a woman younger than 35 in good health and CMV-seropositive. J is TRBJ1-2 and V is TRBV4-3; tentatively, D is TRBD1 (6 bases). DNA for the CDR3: TGCGCCAGCAGCCCTATGGCAGGGGTTCCCTGGTATGGCTACACCTTC. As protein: CASSPMAGVPWYGYTF.